This is a list of T cell receptor beta chains from one sample in a study of cytomegalovirus exposure and HLA in healthy donors. The table came from immunoSEQ multiplex PCR; TCRdb's copy has only in-frame clones and leaves some out. The specimen's table records approximately 110,000 clones. What was sequenced was PBMCs. Receptors were obtained from a man between 18 and 29 years old in good health and CMV-seronegative. Both conserved end residues are part of each CDR3. A D gene is named only where the DNA matches it firmly.

>TRBD1|TRBJ1-1|TRBV4-1|13
CASSQYRGTEAFF
TGCGCCAGCAGCCAATACAGGGGCACTGAAGCTTTCTTT
>-|TRBJ1-4|TRBV25-1|14
CASSVSVTNEKLFF
TGTGCCAGCAGTGTTTCCGTAACTAATGAAAAACTGTTTTTT
>TRBD1|TRBJ1-3|TRBV19|16
CASSIRDRPSGNTIYF
TGTGCCAGTAGTATCCGGGACAGGCCTTCTGGAAACACCATATATTTT
>-|TRBJ2-1|TRBV11-3|18
CASSHGTGAASGGNEQFF
TGTGCCAGCAGCCATGGGACAGGGGCGGCTAGCGGGGGCAATGAGCAGTTCTTC
>TRBD1|TRBJ1-5|TRBV6-1|16
CASSAGTGDGNQPQHF
TGTGCCAGCAGTGCCGGGACAGGGGACGGCAATCAGCCCCAGCATTTT
>-|TRBJ1-2|TRBV5-1|15
CASSREGGASYGYTF
TGCGCCAGCAGCCGGGAGGGGGGCGCGAGCTATGGCTACACCTTC
>-|TRBJ2-7|TRBV27|13
CASSSLDSYEQYF
TGTGCCAGCAGCTCTCTGGACAGCTACGAGCAGTACTTC
>-|TRBJ2-3|TRBV28|15
CASSFPIASTDTQYF
TGTGCCAGCAGTTTCCCAATAGCTAGCACAGATACGCAGTATTTT
>-|TRBJ2-3|TRBV7-6|12
CASSPITDTQYF
TGTGCCAGCAGCCCAATCACAGATACGCAGTATTTT
>-|TRBJ2-2|TRBV7-6|14
CASSYTGNTGELFF
TGTGCCAGCAGTTACACAGGAAACACCGGGGAGCTGTTTTTT
>TRBD1|TRBJ2-4|TRBV25-1|14
CASSLDRDKNIQYF
TGTGCCAGCAGCCTGGACAGGGACAAAAACATTCAGTACTTC
>-|TRBJ1-1|TRBV4-1|18
CASSHPGGQTPMNTEAFF
TGCGCCAGCAGCCACCCCGGGGGGCAGACTCCCATGAACACTGAAGCTTTCTTT
>TRBD1|TRBJ1-3|TRBV30|13
CAWSAGQGNTMYF
TGTGCCTGGAGTGCCGGACAGGGAAACACCATGTATTTT
>TRBD1|TRBJ1-5|TRBV28|14
CASSIRQGNQPQHF
TGTGCCAGCAGTATACGACAGGGGAATCAGCCCCAGCATTTT
>TRBD2|TRBJ2-7|TRBV6-1|15
CASSALELAGGEQYF
TGTGCCAGCAGTGCCCTAGAACTAGCGGGAGGTGAGCAGTACTTC
>-|TRBJ2-7|TRBV29-1|14
CSVAVGRGGDEQYF
TGCAGCGTTGCCGTAGGCAGGGGTGGAGACGAGCAGTACTTC
>-|TRBJ1-5|TRBV18|13
CASSPLPDQPQHF
TGTGCCAGCTCACCATTGCCGGATCAGCCCCAGCATTTT
>-|TRBJ1-3|TRBV7-2|13
CASSPQGGNTIYF
TGTGCCAGCAGCCCCCAGGGTGGAAACACCATATATTTT
>-|TRBJ1-3|TRBV5-6|14
CASSLQGFGNTIYF
TGTGCCAGCAGCTTGCAGGGCTTTGGAAACACCATATATTTT
>TRBD2|TRBJ2-7|TRBV5-1|17
CASSAGLAGGQSSEQYF
TGCGCCAGCAGCGCGGGACTAGCGGGAGGTCAATCTAGCGAGCAGTACTTC
>TRBD1|TRBJ1-2|TRBV4-1|13
CASSQVTGNGYTF
TGCGCCAGCAGCCAAGTGACAGGGAACGGCTACACCTTC
>-|TRBJ1-1|TRBV19|13
CASSAELSTEAFF
TGTGCCAGTAGTGCTGAGTTGTCCACTGAAGCTTTCTTT
>TRBD1|TRBJ2-7|TRBV19|16
CASSPSIGQGSYEQYF
TGTGCCAGTAGCCCTTCAATCGGACAGGGGTCCTACGAGCAGTACTTC
>-|TRBJ1-1|TRBV6-1|15
CASRGPRGLNTEAFF
TGTGCCAGCAGGGGGCCCCGGGGGTTGAACACTGAAGCTTTCTTT
>-|TRBJ2-3|TRBV7-2|15
CASSLEGWGTDTQYF
TGTGCCAGCAGCTTAGAGGGGTGGGGCACAGATACGCAGTATTTT
>-|TRBJ2-2|TRBV28|15
CASSLSGILTGELFF
TGTGCCAGCAGTTTATCAGGAATCCTGACCGGGGAGCTGTTTTTT
>TRBD1|TRBJ1-2|TRBV28|14
CASRMPGQGNGYTF
TGTGCCAGCAGGATGCCGGGACAGGGCAATGGCTACACCTTC
>-|TRBJ1-5|TRBV27|14
CASRGGLSNQPQHF
TGTGCCAGCAGGGGAGGTCTTAGCAATCAGCCCCAGCATTTT
>TRBD1|TRBJ1-1|TRBV2|13
CASSRQGNTEAFF
TGTGCCAGCAGTAGACAGGGCAACACTGAAGCTTTCTTT
>TRBD1|TRBJ2-1|TRBV19|13
CASSFEGQGRWVF
TGTGCCAGTAGTTTCGAAGGACAGGGCAGGTGGGTCTTC
>TRBD2|TRBJ2-1|TRBV4-1|17
CASSQVLTSGANNEQFF
TGCGCCAGCAGCCAGGTTTTGACTAGCGGGGCCAACAATGAGCAGTTCTTC
>TRBD1|TRBJ2-7|TRBV7-3|13
CASSRDRGNEQYF
TGTGCCAGCAGCCGGGACAGGGGCAACGAGCAGTACTTC
>-|TRBJ1-2|TRBV19|13
CASSIVGDYGYTF
TGTGCCAGTAGTATAGTGGGAGACTATGGCTACACCTTC
>-|TRBJ1-1|TRBV5-8|13
CASSLGQSTEAFF
TGTGCCAGCAGCTTGGGACAGAGCACTGAAGCTTTCTTT
>TRBD2|TRBJ2-5|TRBV9|14
CASSVGGGQETQYF
TGTGCCAGCAGCGTAGGGGGGGGCCAAGAGACCCAGTACTTC
>-|TRBJ1-6|TRBV5-1|15
CASSSGLEGASPLHF
TGCGCCAGCAGCTCGGGACTCGAAGGCGCCTCACCCCTCCACTTT